This TCR beta chain was sequenced during a study of CD8+CD57+ T cells in acquired aplastic anemia. Regarding the study as a whole: No significant patient-versus-control difference appeared in CD8+ Simpson's diversity.

About this clonotype itself: What it recognizes is unknown.

From germline, CDR1 is MGHRA and CDR2 YSYEKL. The V gene lost 1 base and the J gene lost 0 bases, with 13 bases spanning the gap. This CDR3 has 17 amino acids. Genomic DNA, serving as template, underwent TCR beta VDJ and CDR3 profiling. TCRdb passed the reads through MiXCR, listing each CDR3 protein once. The sample yields about 150,000 distinct CDR3 sequences, about 48% seen once. Patients included in sequencing had previously demonstrated CD8+CD57+ cell expansion by flow cytometry. Sequencing used sorted CD4+, CD8+, or CD8+CD57+ T cells (not recorded which) from PBMCs. This chain joins TRBV4-1 and TRBJ1-5, with D tentatively TRBD1 (5 bases). This receptor was taken from a human donor with aplastic anemia. The CDR3 DNA is TGCGCCAGCAGCCAAGGGCAGGGCGGACTTAGCAATCAGCCCCAGCATTTT. Its protein product is CASSQGQGGLSNQPQHF.